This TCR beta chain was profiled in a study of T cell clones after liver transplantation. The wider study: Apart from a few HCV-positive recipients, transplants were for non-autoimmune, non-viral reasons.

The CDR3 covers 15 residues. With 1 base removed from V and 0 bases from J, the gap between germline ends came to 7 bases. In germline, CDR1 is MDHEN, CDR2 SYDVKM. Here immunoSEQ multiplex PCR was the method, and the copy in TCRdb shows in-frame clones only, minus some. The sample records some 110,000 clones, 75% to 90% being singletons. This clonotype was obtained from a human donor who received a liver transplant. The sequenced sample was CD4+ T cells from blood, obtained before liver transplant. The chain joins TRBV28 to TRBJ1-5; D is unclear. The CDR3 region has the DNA TGTGCCAGCAGTTTATCACCATTTAGCAATCAGCCCCAGCATTTT. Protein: CASSLSPFSNQPQHF.